This TCR beta chain was identified during a study of T-cell reconstitution after alpha-beta-depleted transplantation in children. CDR1 MNHEY and CDR2 SMNVEV come from the germline V gene (reference sequence). The CDR3 consists of 13 residues. Unmatched junction bases numbered 7, after V lost 6 bases and J lost 6 bases. This clonotype was counted a few times. Library preparation (for TCRbeta) was performed with unique molecular identifiers. Each CDR3 protein is one row after TCRdb ran MiXCR on the PCR reads. The sample lists about 540,000 distinct CDR3 sequences, around 18% occurring once. This rearrangement joins TRBV27 to TRBJ2-5, with 7 bases lining up with TRBD2. The sequence was collected from a human donor who donated a stem cell graft to a child with acute lymphoblastic leukemia. The sample here was PBMCs from the stem cell graft donor, taken from the stem cell graft. The CDR3 loop is CASRTTGGKTQYF. CDR3 nucleotide sequence: TGTGCCAGCAGGACGACGGGAGGAAAGACCCAGTACTTC.